This T cell receptor (beta chain) was identified during a study of PD-1 blockade in mismatch repair-deficient tumors. Findings and caveats of the study: Tumor-resident clones, often absent from pretreatment blood, expanded after pembrolizumab and then contracted.

PCR or immunohistochemistry showed mismatch repair deficiency in every enrolled patient. The TCR-sequenced patients were a few responders to pembrolizumab. Measured with immunoSEQ multiplex PCR; TCRdb has only the in-frame clones, and not every one. This table has tens of thousands of clones, around four fifths appearing once. To note about this clone: Its antigen remains unknown.

Germline loops: CDR1 PRHDT, CDR2 FYEKMQ (reference sequence). The CDR3 consists of 17 residues. The V segment lost 6 bases and the J segment 2 bases; nucleotides outside the gene matches: 11. The chain links TRBV13 to TRBJ1-1; 11 nucleotides align to TRBD1. This receptor was identified in an adult with mismatch repair-deficient cancer. The sample here was peripheral blood, taken 4 weeks after starting pembrolizumab. CDR3 residues: CASRNDGTGGSNTEAFF. The CDR3, as DNA: TGTGCCAGCAGAAACGATGGGACAGGGGGATCTAACACTGAAGCTTTCTTT.